A single sample gave rise to the 13 T cell receptor delta chains below, sequenced in a study of Vδ1+ human thymocytes. The study's findings and limits: Thymic TRG and TRD repertoires appeared highly polyclonal, with Gaussian CDR3 length distributions.

Extracted RNA was reverse transcribed into cDNA. Multiplex PCR used pooled V-gene forward primers and a constant-region reverse primer to amplify CDR3s. TCRdb reprocessed the multiplex PCR reads using CATT. This table holds some 54,000 delta-chain clones, approximately 16% found once. Their specific antigens are unknown. Specimen: Vdelta1+ gamma-delta thymocytes from the thymus. The subset: FACS-sorted CD3+ TCRalphabeta- TCRVdelta1+ TCRVdelta2- thymocytes. The source of these receptors is a boy under two years old who had congenital heart surgery.

The sample holds a few counts of this clone. The gene calls are TRDV1 and TRDJ1; possibly TRDD2 for D (6 bases). Trimming pared 4 bases from V and 3 bases from J, leaving 18 bases between. Germline values: CDR1 TSWWSYY, CDR2 QGS. The CDR3 extends over 16 amino acids. The CDR3 DNA reads TGTGCTCTTGGGGGACCGGACCTTCCAGCCGCCGATAAACTCATCTTT. Encoded protein: CALGGPDLPAADKLIF.

The table lists this clone with a few counts. The rearrangement uses TRDV1 and TRDJ1; TRDD3 aligns across 11 bases. The CDR3 spans 25 residues. The trim removed 2 bases at V and 4 bases at J, leaving 33 bases unmatched. Germline V CDR1 and CDR2: TSWWSYY, QGS. The CDR3 nucleotides read TGTGCTCTTGGGGAAAGGGTCGCCTCCTACGGATTCATACTGGGGGATAGGGAGTGGGGCGATAAACTCATCTTT. Protein product: CALGERVASYGFILGDREWGDKLIF.

This clone was observed a handful of times. The rearrangement links TRDV1 to TRDJ1, with 7 bases aligning to TRDD3. Germline loops: CDR1 TSWWSYY, CDR2 QGS. V lost 1 base, J lost 1 base, and 15 bases stayed unmatched. CDR3 length: 19 amino acids. The CDR3 bases are TGTGCTCTTGGGGAACCATCGTTCGCACTGGGGATCCCCACCGATAAACTCATCTTT. Amino acids: CALGEPSFALGIPTDKLIF.

This chain uses TRDV1 with TRDJ1; no reliable D call. This CDR3 is 14 amino acids long. The germline V gene has CDR1 TSWWSYY and CDR2 QGS. Deletions cut 2 bases from V and 0 bases from J, with 7 bases between. CDR3 nucleotides: TGTGCTCTTGGGGAAATCCCATACACCGATAAACTCATCTTT. Amino acid sequence: CALGEIPYTDKLIF.

The J gene is TRDJ1, the V gene TRDV1; 13 nucleotides agree with TRDD3. V shed 0 bases and J 0 bases; nucleotides not matched to a gene: 19. CDR1 and CDR2 (germline): TSWWSYY, QGS. The CDR3 consists of 23 residues. The DNA of the CDR3 is TGTGCTCTTGGGGAACTGCTTCCTACGCGTACTGGGGGATACGCCTCGTACACCGATAAACTCATCTTT. The encoded protein is CALGELLPTRTGGYASYTDKLIF.

The V call is TRDV1, the J call TRDJ1, with D possibly being TRDD2 or TRDD3 (6 bases each). V was cut by 5 bases and J by 5 bases, with 36 bases left in between. The CDR3 is 21 amino acids. Germline V CDR1 and CDR2: TSWWSYY, QGS. CDR3 sequence reads: CALGKGDAPTTGRGGTDKLIF. The CDR3 bases are TGTGCTCTTGGGAAGGGCGACGCTCCTACAACAGGTCGGGGGGGAACTGATAAACTCATCTTT.

This clone was counted between two and nine times. The chain has TRDV1 and TRDJ1, with 7 bases identical to TRDD3. The CDR3 runs to 17 residues. V lost 2 bases and J lost 0; bases outside the gene matches: 9. Germline CDR1 TSWWSYY, CDR2 QGS. The CDR3 DNA follows: TGTGCTCTTGGGGAAGCTGGGGTGGGGGAGTACACCGATAAACTCATCTTT. Protein: CALGEAGVGEYTDKLIF.

This clone was seen a handful of times. This rearrangement joins TRDV1 to TRDJ1; TRDD3 matches at 7 bases. From germline, CDR1 is TSWWSYY and CDR2 QGS. V shed 0 bases, J shed 4 bases, and the junction held 20 bases outside the gene matches. The CDR3 has 20 residues. CDR3 sequence reads: CALGELYPPESGGLNDKLIF. For the CDR3, the DNA is TGTGCTCTTGGGGAACTATACCCCCCCGAATCTGGGGGCCTAAACGATAAACTCATCTTT.

A few counts support this clone. This rearrangement joins TRDV1 to TRDJ1; TRDD3 aligns across 11 bases. Germline V CDR1 and CDR2: TSWWSYY, QGS. This CDR3 has 16 amino acids. Trimming cost V 11 bases and J 3 bases; bases outside gene matches: 14. CDR3 sequence reads: CAVSVRDWGISDKLIF. CDR3 coding DNA: TGTGCTGTGAGCGTTCGAGACTGGGGGATATCCGATAAACTCATCTTT.

This sequence joins TRDV1 and TRDJ2, with 7 bases that match TRDD2. Germline V lookup: CDR1 TSWWSYY, CDR2 QGS. CDR3 length: 19 amino acids. J lost 5 bases, V lost 1 base, and 16 bases had no gene match. The chain's CDR3 is CALGEPPFPTRDSTAQLFF. The DNA of the CDR3 is TGTGCTCTTGGGGAACCACCGTTTCCTACCCGGGACTCAACAGCACAACTCTTCTTT.

This clone has only a few counts. The rearrangement joins TRDV2 to TRDJ1; TRDD3 matches 10 bases. Germline V gives CDR1 GEAIGNYY, CDR2 EKD. J lost 0 bases, V lost 1 base, and 4 bases had no gene match. This CDR3 comprises 16 residues. The DNA for the CDR3 is TGTGCCTGTGACACGCTGGGGGATATGGACACCGATAAACTCATCTTT. Its protein is CACDTLGDMDTDKLIF.

This clone was seen only a few times. The chain is built from TRDV1 and TRDJ1; maybe TRDD2 (5 bases). The V and J ends lost 4 bases and 8 bases respectively, with 11 bases between them. Germline lookup yields CDR1 TSWWSYY and CDR2 QGS. The CDR3 is 12 amino acids. The CDR3 nucleotides are TGTGCTCTTGGGGGGACCCTTCTCAAACTCATCTTT. It translates to CALGGTLLKLIF.

The rearrangement links TRDV2 to TRDJ2; possibly TRDD3 for D (6 bases). The CDR3 covers 17 residues. The V gene lost 0 bases and the J gene lost 0 bases, with 13 bases spanning the gap. Germline V gene sequence: CDR1 GEAIGNYY, CDR2 EKD. For the CDR3, the DNA is TGTGCCTGTGACACCATGCTGGGGCCTGCTTTGACAGCACAACTCTTCTTT. This gives the protein CACDTMLGPALTAQLFF.